These 15 T cell receptor beta chains were sequenced from one sample in a study of blood T cell repertoires in COVID-19. Sequencing used immunoSEQ multiplex PCR; TCRdb keeps in-frame clones, though not all of them. The sample has 230,000 or so clones, 80% to 85% seen once. Sequencing was done on a sample of peripheral blood. These receptors came from a man aged 25-40 years with active or convalescent COVID-19.

The chain joins TRBV4-2 to TRBJ1-5, with 10 bases lining up with TRBD1. The germline gives CDR1 LGHNA, CDR2 YNFKEQ. The CDR3 runs 15 residues. The J segment lost 6 bases and the V segment lost 4 bases, leaving 6 bases of the junction unmatched. The CDR3 sequence: CASSRRDRGTQPQHF. As DNA, the CDR3 is TGTGCCAGCAGCCGTCGGGACAGGGGAACTCAGCCCCAGCATTTT.

V usage is TRBV29-1 and J usage is TRBJ2-5; 7 nucleotides agree with TRBD2. The CDR3 runs 12 residues. Germline V gene sequence: CDR1 SQVTM, CDR2 ANQGSEA. J lost 4 bases, V lost 1 base, and 0 bases had no gene match. The chain's CDR3 is CSVEGGGETQYF. The CDR3 coding sequence is TGCAGCGTTGAAGGGGGGGGAGAGACCCAGTACTTC.

The chain combines TRBV6-6 with TRBJ2-1, with TRBD1 as a possible D gene (5 bases). CDR1 is MNHNY and CDR2 is SVGAGI in the germline V gene (reference sequence). The CDR3 length is 14 residues. Trimming cost V 2 bases and J 5 bases, with 10 bases left between them. CDR3 protein: CASSYPDSDNEQFF. CDR3 coding DNA: TGTGCCAGCAGTTACCCCGACAGTGACAATGAGCAGTTCTTC.

J is TRBJ2-5 and V is TRBV28; D is perhaps TRBD2 (5 bases). This CDR3 is built from 13 residues. Germline V CDR1 and CDR2: MDHEN, SYDVKM. V was cut by 6 bases and J by 5 bases, with 13 bases left in between. Here the CDR3 DNA reads TGTGCCAGCAGCCGGGCGGGCCTGGAGACCCAGTACTTC. Residues: CASSRAGLETQYF.

The chain combines TRBV30 with TRBJ1-2, with 9 bases identical to TRBD1. Looked up from germline, CDR1 is GTSNPN and CDR2 is SVGIG (reference sequence). The CDR3 consists of 12 residues. Trimming at V came to 5 bases and at J to 2 bases, leaving 0 bases not matched to a gene. In DNA form, the CDR3 reads TGTGCCTGGGGACAGGGGAACTATGGCTACACCTTC. Translated, it gives CAWGQGNYGYTF.

The V gene is TRBV6-5, the J gene TRBJ1-3; D unresolved. Germline V gives CDR1 MNHEY, CDR2 SVGAGI. The CDR3 covers 15 residues. The V gene lost 5 bases and the J gene lost 4 bases, with 15 bases spanning the gap. The CDR3 DNA reads TGTGCCAGCAGTCCCCGGGGAGGGAGGGGAAACACCATATATTTT. Protein sequence: CASSPRGGRGNTIYF.

The rearrangement joins TRBV5-1 to TRBJ1-4, with a possible D match to TRBD1 (6 bases). The CDR3 length is 15 residues. The germline V gene encodes CDR1 SGHRS and CDR2 YFSETQ. Trimming left V 5 bases short and J 4 bases short, with 15 bases between. The CDR3 here is CASSQTGHLNEKLFF. The CDR3 DNA is TGCGCCAGCAGTCAAACGGGACACCTTAATGAAAAACTGTTTTTT.

The genes are TRBV10-3 and TRBJ2-1; 10 positions match TRBD2. Trimming took 9 bases from V and 8 from J; bases not matched to a gene: 10. Germline CDR1 is ENHRY and CDR2 is SYGVKD. The CDR3 runs to 14 residues. The CDR3 is CAMRSGGGRDEQFF. In nucleotides, the CDR3 is TGTGCCATGAGGAGCGGGGGGGGTAGGGATGAGCAGTTCTTC.

The rearrangement uses TRBV24-1 and TRBJ2-5; TRBD2 is a possible D gene (6 bases). This CDR3 comprises 16 residues. Trimming removed 5 bases from V and 4 bases from J, with 19 bases in between. Germline assignment: CDR1 KGHDR and CDR2 SFDVKD. The CDR3 coding sequence is TGTGCCACCAGTGGGAGTAGGAGGGAAGTGGGAGAGACCCAGTACTTC. This gives the protein CATSGSRREVGETQYF.

The chain couples TRBV10-2 to TRBJ2-5, with D perhaps matching TRBD2 (6 bases). Germline V gene sequence: CDR1 WSHSY, CDR2 SAAADI. Trimming took off 10 bases at V and 3 bases at J, with 12 bases between the two ends. CDR3 length: 12 residues. CDR3 in DNA: TGCGCCATTTCGCCGGGGGAAGAGACCCAGTACTTC. This codes for CAISPGEETQYF.

CDR3: CASSPDRGETQYF. The CDR3 DNA is TGTGCCAGCAGCCCTGACAGGGGAGAGACCCAGTACTTC. V gene TRBV11-2 combines with J gene TRBJ2-5; 8 bases map to TRBD1. CDR1 is SGHAT and CDR2 is FQNNGV in the germline V gene. Germline trimming cut 5 bases from V and 4 bases from J; bases unmatched to any gene: 3. The CDR3 has 13 amino acids.

V and J are TRBV5-6 and TRBJ2-2; D remains ambiguous. Trimming pared 0 bases from V and 5 bases from J, leaving 5 bases between. In germline, CDR1 is SGHDT, CDR2 YYEEEE. The CDR3 covers 13 residues. The CDR3 coding sequence is TGTGCCAGCAGCTTGGCCCCTACCGGGGAGCTGTTTTTT. Protein sequence: CASSLAPTGELFF.

The V gene is TRBV2, the J gene TRBJ2-5, with TRBD2 as a possible D gene (5 bases). Germline lookup yields CDR1 SNHLY and CDR2 FYNNEI. The CDR3 is made up of 14 amino acids. Trimming took off 2 bases at V and 2 bases at J, with 9 bases between the two ends. CDR3 amino acids: CASSERRRQETQYF. CDR3 DNA sequence: TGTGCCAGCAGTGAAAGGCGGAGGCAAGAGACCCAGTACTTC.

This clone came up a few times. The chain uses TRBV4-2 and TRBJ2-2; the D gene is possibly TRBD1 (5 bases). The V end was cut by 0 bases, the J end by 6 bases, with 8 bases between. The CDR3 is 14 residues long. Per germline, CDR1 LGHNA and CDR2 YNFKEQ. This CDR3 reads CASSQDQGSGELFF. Here the CDR3 DNA reads TGTGCCAGCAGCCAAGATCAGGGCTCCGGGGAGCTGTTTTTT.

The CDR3 DNA follows: TGTGCCAGCAGCCCGTTTTTGAGAGATACGCAGTATTTT. This gives the protein CASSPFLRDTQYF. The chain employs TRBV7-8 and TRBJ2-3; no reliable D call. From germline, CDR1 is SGHVS and CDR2 FQNEAQ. The CDR3 length is 13 residues. V shed 5 bases and J shed 5 bases, with 11 bases lying between them.